This section outlines one T cell receptor (beta chain) sequence together with its context. The data are from a study of blood T cell repertoires in COVID-19. Across the study: Specimens from acute and convalescent COVID-19 originated in the United States, Italy and Spain.

Per the authors' pipeline: By means of reference gene primer amplification, nucleated cell counts were estimated. This table comes from immunoSEQ multiplex PCR, and its TCRdb copy is limited to in-frame clones, with some not included. D and trimming come from the DNA, and the V and J calls and clone size come from that table. The table lists about 190,000 clones, 84% of them singletons. Participant-given clinical history determined each cohort assignment. During the 2 weeks before they entered the study, exposed participants had met someone with a PCR-confirmed or clinician-diagnosed COVID-19 case. The material sequenced was PBMCs or T cells enriched from blood (not recorded which). The clonotype comes from a woman in her 30s who had been exposed to COVID-19.

In DNA, the CDR3 is TGTGCCAGCAGCCCACAACAGGGTCTGAGTCAGCCCCAGCATTTT. Translation gives CASSPQQGLSQPQHF. The chain links TRBV7-2 to TRBJ1-5, with a weak D call TRBD1 (6 bases). The ends were cut back, 5 bases at V and 6 bases at J, with 17 bases in the middle. CDR3 length: 15 amino acids. CDR1 and CDR2 (germline): SGHTA, FQGNSA. Together with reference TRBV7-2 and TRBJ1-5, the CDR3 gives the full variable domain: GAGVSQSPSNKVTEKGKDVELRCDPISGHTALYWYRQSLGQGLEFLIYFQGNSAPDKSGLPSDRFSAERTGGSVSTLTIQRTQQEDSAVYLCASSPQQGLSQPQHFGDGTRLSIL.